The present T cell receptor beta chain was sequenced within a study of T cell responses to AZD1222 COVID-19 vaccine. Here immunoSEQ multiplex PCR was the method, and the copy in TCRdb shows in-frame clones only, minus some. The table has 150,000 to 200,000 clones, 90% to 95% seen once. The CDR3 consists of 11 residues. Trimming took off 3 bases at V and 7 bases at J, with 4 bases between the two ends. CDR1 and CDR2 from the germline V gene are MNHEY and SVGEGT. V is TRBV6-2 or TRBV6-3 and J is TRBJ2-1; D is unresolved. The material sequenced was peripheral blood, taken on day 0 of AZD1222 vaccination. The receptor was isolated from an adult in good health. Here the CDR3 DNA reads TGTGCCAGCAGTTATGGGAATGAGCAGTTCTTC. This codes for CASSYGNEQFF.